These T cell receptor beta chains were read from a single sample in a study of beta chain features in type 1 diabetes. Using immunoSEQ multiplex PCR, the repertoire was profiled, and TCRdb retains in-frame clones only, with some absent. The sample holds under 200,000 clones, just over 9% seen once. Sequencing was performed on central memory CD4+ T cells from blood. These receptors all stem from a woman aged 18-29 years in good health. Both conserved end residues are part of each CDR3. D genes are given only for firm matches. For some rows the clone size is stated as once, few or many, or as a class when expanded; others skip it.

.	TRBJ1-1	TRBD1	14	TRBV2	CASKTGQAGTEAFF	TGTGCCAGCAAGACGGGACAGGCAGGCACTGAAGCTTTCTTT
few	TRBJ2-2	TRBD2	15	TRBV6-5	CASSGLAGGPGELFF	TGTGCCAGCAGTGGACTAGCGGGAGGGCCCGGGGAGCTGTTTTTT
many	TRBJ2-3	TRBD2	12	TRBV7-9	CASSSGEGSQYF	TGTGCCAGCAGCTCGGGGGAGGGTTCGCAGTATTTT
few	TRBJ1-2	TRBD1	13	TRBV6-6	CAIRETGEAGYTF	TGTGCCATCAGGGAGACAGGGGAGGCCGGCTACACCTTC
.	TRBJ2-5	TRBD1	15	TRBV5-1	CASGLGTGVRETQYF	TGCGCCAGCGGCCTCGGGACAGGGGTTCGAGAGACCCAGTACTTC
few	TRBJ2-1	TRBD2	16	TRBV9	CASSVTPGTSGNEQFF	TGTGCCAGCAGCGTCACCCCCGGGACTAGTGGGAATGAGCAGTTCTTC
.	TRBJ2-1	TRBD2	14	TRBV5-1	CASSLFSGSTEQFF	TGCGCCAGCAGCTTATTTAGCGGGAGCACTGAGCAGTTCTTC
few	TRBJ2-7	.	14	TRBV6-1	CASSVYSTVYEQYF	TGTGCCAGCAGTGTGTATTCGACAGTCTACGAGCAGTACTTC
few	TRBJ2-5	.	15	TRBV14	CASSRQSGPTETQYF	TGTGCCAGCAGCCGTCAGAGCGGTCCCACCGAGACCCAGTACTTC
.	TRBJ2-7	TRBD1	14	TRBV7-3	CASSPGQATDEQYF	TGTGCCAGCAGCCCCGGACAGGCGACGGACGAGCAGTACTTC
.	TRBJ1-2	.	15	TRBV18	CASSPKHQGLAGYTF	TGTGCCAGCTCACCGAAACACCAGGGGCTCGCTGGCTACACCTTC
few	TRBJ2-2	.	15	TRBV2	CASSDEQGNTGELFF	TGTGCCAGCAGTGATGAACAGGGAAACACCGGGGAGCTGTTTTTT
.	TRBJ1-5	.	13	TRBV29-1	CSVEGGRGQPQHF	TGCAGCGTTGAGGGGGGGAGGGGACAGCCCCAGCATTTT
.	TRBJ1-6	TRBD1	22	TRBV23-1	CASSQSLVWDRGERSYNSPLHF	TGCGCCAGCAGTCAATCGTTAGTTTGGGACAGGGGGGAAAGGTCCTATAATTCACCCCTCCACTTT
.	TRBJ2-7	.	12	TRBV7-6	CASSPSGDEQYF	TGTGCCAGCAGCCCCTCAGGGGACGAGCAGTACTTC
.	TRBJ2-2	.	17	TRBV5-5	CASSLTTSPISPGELFF	TGTGCCAGCAGCTTGACCACTAGCCCTATTTCACCCGGGGAGCTGTTTTTT
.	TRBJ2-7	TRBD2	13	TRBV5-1	CASSYAGGYEQYF	TGCGCCAGCAGCTACGCGGGAGGGTACGAGCAGTACTTC
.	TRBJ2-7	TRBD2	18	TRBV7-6	CASSPTSGVTLSSYEQYF	TGTGCCAGCAGCCCTACTAGCGGGGTAACTCTTAGCTCCTACGAGCAGTACTTC
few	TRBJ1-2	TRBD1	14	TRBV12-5	CASARDRGNYGYTF	TGTGCTAGTGCCAGGGACAGGGGCAACTATGGCTACACCTTC
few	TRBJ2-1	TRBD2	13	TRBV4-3	CASSQERLAGKIF	TGCGCCAGCAGCCAAGAGAGACTAGCGGGGAAGATCTTC
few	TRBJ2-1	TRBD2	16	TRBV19	CASSILGSGVDNEQFF	TGTGCCAGTAGTATACTGGGTAGCGGGGTAGACAATGAGCAGTTCTTC
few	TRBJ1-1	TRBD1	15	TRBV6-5	CASRIGQGGNTEAFF	TGTGCCAGCAGGATCGGACAGGGCGGAAACACTGAAGCTTTCTTT
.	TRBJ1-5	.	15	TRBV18	CASSPQGGVGQPQHF	TGTGCCAGCTCACCACAAGGAGGGGTCGGCCAGCCCCAGCATTTT
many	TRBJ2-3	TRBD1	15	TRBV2	CASSPRQGSTDTQYF	TGTGCCAGCAGTCCTAGACAGGGGAGCACAGATACGCAGTATTTT
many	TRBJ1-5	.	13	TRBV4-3	CASSQDRGQPQHF	TGCGCCAGCAGCCAAGATAGGGGTCAGCCCCAGCATTTT
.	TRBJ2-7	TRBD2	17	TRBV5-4	CASSLGRGGASHYEQYF	TGTGCCAGCAGCTTGGGGCGCGGGGGGGCCAGCCACTACGAGCAGTACTTC
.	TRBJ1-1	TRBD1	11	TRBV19	CASSRQGVAFF	TGTGCCAGTAGCCGCCAGGGGGTTGCTTTCTTT
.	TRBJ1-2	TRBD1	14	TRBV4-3	CASSQDTGAYGYTF	TGCGCCAGCAGCCAAGACACAGGGGCCTATGGCTACACCTTC
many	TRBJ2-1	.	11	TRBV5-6	CASHESGEQFF	TGTGCCAGCCATGAAAGCGGTGAGCAGTTCTTC
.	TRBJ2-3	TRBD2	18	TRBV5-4	CASSLGLAGPTSTDTQYF	TGTGCCAGCAGCCTGGGACTAGCGGGGCCAACTAGCACAGATACGCAGTATTTT
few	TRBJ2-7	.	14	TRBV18	CASSPPANPYEQYF	TGTGCCAGCTCACCACCAGCTAACCCCTACGAGCAGTACTTC
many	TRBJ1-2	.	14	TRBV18	CASSPPSQDDGYTF	TGTGCCAGCTCACCACCGTCCCAGGATGATGGCTACACCTTC
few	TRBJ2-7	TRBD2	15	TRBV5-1	CASSPGGAGTYEQYF	TGCGCCAGCAGCCCCGGGGGGGCAGGGACCTACGAGCAGTACTTC
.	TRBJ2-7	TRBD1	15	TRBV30	CAWISTGQGLYEQYF	TGTGCCTGGATTTCGACGGGACAGGGACTCTACGAGCAGTACTTC